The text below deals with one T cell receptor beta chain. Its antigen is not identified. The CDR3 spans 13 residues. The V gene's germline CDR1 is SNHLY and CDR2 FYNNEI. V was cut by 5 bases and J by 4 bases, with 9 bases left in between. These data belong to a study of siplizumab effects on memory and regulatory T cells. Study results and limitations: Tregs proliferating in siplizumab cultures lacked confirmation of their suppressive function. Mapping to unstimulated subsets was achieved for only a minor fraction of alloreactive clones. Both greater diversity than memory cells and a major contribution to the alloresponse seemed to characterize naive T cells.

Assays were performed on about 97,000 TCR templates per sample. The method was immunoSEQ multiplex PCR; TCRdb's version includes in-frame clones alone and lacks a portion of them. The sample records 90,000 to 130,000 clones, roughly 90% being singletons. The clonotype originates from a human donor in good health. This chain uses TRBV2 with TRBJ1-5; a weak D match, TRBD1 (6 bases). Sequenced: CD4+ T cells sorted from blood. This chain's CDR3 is CASSPQGNQPQHF. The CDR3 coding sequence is TGTGCCAGCAGTCCACAGGGAAATCAGCCCCAGCATTTT. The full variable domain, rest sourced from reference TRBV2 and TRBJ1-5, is EPEVTQTPSHQVTQMGQEVILRCVPISNHLYFYWYRQILGQKVEFLVSFYNNEISEKSEIFDDQFSVERPDGSNFTLKIRSTKLEDSAMYFCASSPQGNQPQHFGDGTRLSIL.